Presented here are 11 T cell receptor beta chains from one specimen sequenced in a study of blood T cell repertoires in COVID-19. TCRdb keeps only in-frame clones here, not all; method: immunoSEQ multiplex PCR. The sample lists about 150,000 clones; about 90% were seen once. The sequencing input was peripheral blood. Source of these receptors: a man in his fifties or sixties with acute or convalescent COVID-19.

V gene TRBV21-1 combines with J gene TRBJ1-2; the table assigns TRBD1, which was not confirmed against the DNA. TRBV21-1 is listed as a pseudogene. This CDR3 is built from 14 residues. CDR3: CASSKRTGNYGYTF. The DNA of the CDR3 is TGTGCCAGCAGCAAGAGGACAGGCAATTATGGCTACACCTTC.

The chain uses TRBV9 and TRBJ1-1, with a tentative D call TRBD1 (6 bases). This CDR3 has 14 residues. From germline, CDR1 is SGDLS and CDR2 YYNGEE. V lost 6 bases, J lost 1 base, and 13 bases lay in between. The CDR3 nucleotides are TGTGCCAGCACCAGGACAGAGTGGAACACTGAAGCTTTCTTT. Its protein is CASTRTEWNTEAFF. Full variable domain (rest looked up from reference TRBV9 and TRBJ1-1): DSGVTQTPKHLITATGQRVTLRCSPRSGDLSVYWYQQSLDQGLQFLIQYYNGEERAKGNILERFSAQQFPDLHSELNLSSLELGDSALYFCASTRTEWNTEAFFGQGTRLTVV.

The chain combines TRBV5-1 with TRBJ2-3, with TRBD1 matching over 8 bases. V gave up 5 bases and J gave up 2 bases; unmatched junction bases: 7. The CDR3 extends over 15 amino acids. CDR1 is SGHRS and CDR2 is YFSETQ in the germline V gene. In DNA, the CDR3 is TGCGCCAGCAGTTTATTACAGGGGGACACAGATACGCAGTATTTT. Translation: CASSLLQGDTDTQYF.

This chain uses TRBV28 with TRBJ2-1; TRBD2 matches at 13 bases. Unmatched junction bases numbered 5, after V lost 6 bases and J lost 3 bases. Germline values: CDR1 MDHEN, CDR2 SYDVKM. This CDR3 region has 16 residues. The CDR3 spells CASRPGLAGVYNEQFF. The CDR3 DNA reads TGTGCCAGCAGGCCCGGACTAGCGGGGGTCTACAATGAGCAGTTCTTC.

The chain combines TRBV2 with TRBJ2-2; D unclear. The CDR3 sequence is 13 residues long. The V gene's germline CDR1 is SNHLY and CDR2 FYNNEI. V dropped 10 bases and J dropped 0 bases, with 9 bases sitting between them. The CDR3 sequence is CAKGTANTGELFF. In nucleotides, the CDR3 is TGTGCCAAAGGCACAGCGAACACCGGGGAGCTGTTTTTT.

The chain carries TRBV28 and TRBJ1-1; 8 bases fit TRBD1. Per the germline V gene, CDR1 is MDHEN and CDR2 is SYDVKM. V trimming: 2 bases; J trimming: 1 base; junction bases outside the gene matches: 12. The CDR3 contains 18 residues. CDR3 residues: CASSLRRGQGMGNTEAFF. The CDR3 coding sequence is TGTGCCAGCAGTTTAAGGAGAGGACAGGGAATGGGGAACACTGAAGCTTTCTTT.

The chain combines TRBV7-9 with TRBJ1-2; unclear D gene. This CDR3 is 14 amino acids long. Germline assignment: CDR1 SEHNR and CDR2 FQNEAQ (reference sequence). V lost 4 bases to trimming and J lost 2 bases, with 11 bases between them. The CDR3 region has the DNA TGTGCCAGCAGCTCCGCTAGACTGAACTATGGCTACACCTTC. Its protein product is CASSSARLNYGYTF.

The rearrangement uses TRBV5-6 and TRBJ2-7; 9 bases match TRBD1. The CDR3 covers 15 residues. Germline V lookup: CDR1 SGHDT, CDR2 YYEEEE. V gave up 7 bases and J gave up 4 bases; unmatched junction bases: 12. This CDR3 reads CASSFRGTGSYEQYF. The CDR3 DNA sequence: TGTGCCAGCTCATTTCGCGGGACAGGGTCTTACGAGCAGTACTTC.

This chain links TRBV7-6 with TRBJ1-4, with 8 bases that match TRBD1. The V gene end was trimmed by 5 bases and the J gene end by 10 bases; junction bases not matched to a gene: 12. The germline CDR1 and CDR2 sequences are SGHVS and FNYEAQ. The CDR3 is 15 residues long. CDR3 coding DNA: TGTGCCAGCAGCCTGACGGACAGGGAGAGTGGAAAACTGTTTTTT. It translates to CASSLTDRESGKLFF.

The count of this clone is one. The chain has TRBV7-2 and TRBJ2-5; TRBD2 might be the D (5 bases). Trimming left V 6 bases short and J 0 bases short, with 11 bases between. Germline V gene lookup returns CDR1 SGHTA and CDR2 FQGNSA. The CDR3 covers 14 residues. The CDR3 region is CASSPLANQETQYF. The CDR3 region has the DNA TGTGCCAGCAGTCCTCTAGCAAACCAAGAGACCCAGTACTTC. Complete variable domain (other parts from reference TRBV7-2 and TRBJ2-5): GAGVSQSPSNKVTEKGKDVELRCDPISGHTALYWYRQSLGQGLEFLIYFQGNSAPDKSGLPSDRFSAERTGGSVSTLTIQRTQQEDSAVYLCASSPLANQETQYFGPGTRLLVL.

The chain links TRBV7-2 to TRBJ2-3; TRBD2 might be the D (7 bases). The CDR3 is 13 amino acids. Germline values: CDR1 SGHTA, CDR2 FQGNSA. Trimming removed 8 bases from V and 7 bases from J, with 16 bases in between. The CDR3 sequence: CASQGGGLNTQYF. The CDR3, as DNA: TGTGCCAGCCAAGGGGGGGGGCTAAATACGCAGTATTTT.